This T cell receptor beta chain was sequenced during a study of blood T cell repertoires in COVID-19. At the level of the study: Acute-phase and convalescent COVID-19 samples originated in the United States, Italy and Spain.

The germline V gene encodes CDR1 DFQATT and CDR2 SNEGSKA (reference sequence). The V end lost 3 bases, the J end lost 0 bases, and 14 bases lay between the germline ends. This CDR3 has 16 residues. TCRdb's table, derived via immunoSEQ multiplex PCR, lists solely in-frame clones and lacks some. This table holds under 300,000 clones, 79% found once. The rearrangement joins TRBV20-1 to TRBJ1-4; D is unclear. Sequencing used peripheral blood. The TCR originated in a woman in her thirties or forties with active or convalescent COVID-19. CDR3 amino acids: CSASPALVATNEKLFF. The CDR3 bases are TGCAGTGCTAGTCCCGCCTTAGTTGCAACTAATGAAAAACTGTTTTTT.